This T cell receptor beta chain was documented in a study of T cell clonality in common variable immunodeficiency (dated by TCRdb to the mid-2010s). Here is what the overall study found, with its caveats: Although equal DNA input was used, an average of approximately 82,000 unique sequences per sample was obtained for controls, compared with approximately 30,000 for CVID samples. TCRbeta clonality was higher in CVID subjects than in healthy controls (t-test p = 0.018), and the increase was most characteristic of about a third of subjects. It was noted by the authors that sequencing of the repertoires of T cell subpopulations would be needed to clarify the cause of the increased clonality in CVID. Reportedly, TCRbeta sequences from CVID had fewer deletions and N-nucleotide insertions, and highly modified clones with 13 or more V deletions were absent from CVID. Healthy controls shared more TCRbeta clones with each other than CVID subjects shared among themselves (p < 0.0001). Correlations of repertoire features with clinical complications were constrained by heterogeneity among patients within the CVID cohort.

This clone occurred many times. What this receptor recognizes is not known. Most of the CVID patients and most of the healthy controls were of Caucasian heritage. Heparinized peripheral whole blood samples of about 5 to 8 ml were collected from each donor. Genomic DNA from adults with common variable immune deficiency (CVID) and from healthy adult controls was used for sequencing of TCRbeta CDR3 repertoires. There were around 22 healthy adult volunteers in the control group (12 female and approximately ten male), ranging in age from about 23 to 66 years, with a mean age of around 34. To isolate peripheral blood mononuclear cells, diluted blood was subjected to density centrifugation over Hypaque 1077 or Ficoll-Paque. Genomic DNA was extracted from unsorted mononuclear cells by Qiagen column purification or by a centrifugation-based method. For sequencing, equivalent amounts of genomic DNA were input from CVID and control samples. For every sample, a 60 bp segment covering the rearranged TCRbeta CDR3 region was amplified and then sequenced. The immunoSEQ assay, a bias-corrected multiplex PCR combined with high-throughput sequencing, was used to amplify TCRbeta. In the paper's pipeline: Every unique nucleotide sequence counted as a clone and was annotated with V, D and J genes, copy number and frequency. Sequences were labeled productive if in frame, and non-productive if out of frame or containing stop codons. As previously described, clonality was calculated on the basis of Shannon's entropy. The predicted amino acid sequences of productive clones were used to derive the mean CDR3 Kyte-Doolittle hydropathy. Using the R hclust function, scaled V gene usage was clustered hierarchically with Manhattan distance and complete linkage. Sharing of clones by CDR3 amino acid sequence was evaluated through resampling of 12 repertoires per group over 100 rounds. Repertoires were searched for roughly 70 published EBV-specific and fewer than 300 published CMV-specific TCRbeta sequences. A couple of CVID samples that yielded fewer than 10,000 sequences were excluded from the analysis, so 42 CVID repertoires were retained. The immuneACCESS repertoire file appears here via TCRdb, limited to in-frame rearrangements. These files lack a portion of the clones; in checked studies, under half of the deficit traces to unresolved V genes, and the cause of the others is not known. The DNA gave D and trimming, while V, J and clone size come from that table. This sample has about 34,000 clones, none of them a singleton. 0.95% of the sample is taken by the ten largest.

The origin of this receptor is a person aged 18 to 75 in good health. Sequenced material: peripheral blood mononuclear cells.

The CDR3 sequence is CASSLVQGPSYNSPLHF. CDR3 DNA (partial): TGCGCCAGCAGCTTGGTACAGGGGCCTTCCTATAATTCACCC. This sequence uses TRBV5-1 and TRBJ1-6; TRBD1 fits 7 bases in the junction. The read terminates 3 residues before the CDR3 end, so the remaining end is supplied by the germline J gene. Compared with germline, V lacks 0 bases and J lacks 1 base; bases without a gene match: 4. The CDR3 sequence holds 17 residues, the cysteine and phenylalanine included. The DNA covers only part of the CDR3, 42 bases in frame from base 1. From the germline V gene, CDR1 is SGHRS and CDR2 is YFSETQ.